This T cell receptor beta chain was obtained from a study of blood T cell repertoires in COVID-19. The overall study: Whether acute or convalescent, the COVID-19 samples came from the United States, Italy and Spain. Sample material is recorded as cDNA or gDNA derived from T cells, B-cell-depleted T cells, or PBMCs.

As handled by the study authors: The authors estimated nucleated cell counts from reference gene primer amplification. Produced via immunoSEQ multiplex PCR; TCRdb's table is partial and in-frame only. That table furnishes V, J and clone size, whereas the DNA furnished D and trimming. The table lists tens of thousands of clones, approximately 90% of them singletons. J gave up 3 bases and V 5 bases, and 3 bases lay outside the gene matches. The CDR3 consists of 13 residues. Germline V lookup: CDR1 LNHDA, CDR2 SQIVND (reference sequence). Note on this clone: Other nucleotide sequences from this sample produce the same CDR3.

This receptor was obtained from a man in his sixties with acute or convalescent COVID-19. The specimen sequenced was peripheral blood. The chain joins TRBV19 to TRBJ1-1; 7 positions agree with TRBD1. CDR3 amino acids: CASSSTGDTEAFF. CDR3 nucleotides: TGTGCCAGTAGTTCCACAGGGGACACTGAAGCTTTCTTT.